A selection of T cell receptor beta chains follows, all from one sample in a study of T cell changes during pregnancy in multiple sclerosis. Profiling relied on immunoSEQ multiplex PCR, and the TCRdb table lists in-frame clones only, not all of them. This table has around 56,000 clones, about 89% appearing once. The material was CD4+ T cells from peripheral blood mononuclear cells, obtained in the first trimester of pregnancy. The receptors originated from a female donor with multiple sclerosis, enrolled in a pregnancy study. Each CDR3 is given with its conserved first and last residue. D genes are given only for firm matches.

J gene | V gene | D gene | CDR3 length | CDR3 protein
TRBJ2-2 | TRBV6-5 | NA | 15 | CASLSNWAGPGELFF
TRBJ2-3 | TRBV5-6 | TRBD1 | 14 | CASSLDRVEDTQYF
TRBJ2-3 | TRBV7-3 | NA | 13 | CASSFQNTDTQYF
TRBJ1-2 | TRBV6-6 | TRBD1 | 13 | CASRPTGTYGYTF
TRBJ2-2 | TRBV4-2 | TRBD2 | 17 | CASSRGPSGGNTGELFF
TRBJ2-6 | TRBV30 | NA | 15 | CGGDSPSSGANVLTF
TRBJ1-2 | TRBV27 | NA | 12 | CASSPGQYGYTF
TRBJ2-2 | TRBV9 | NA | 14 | CASNDRSNTGELFF
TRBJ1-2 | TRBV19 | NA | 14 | CASSILWRAQGYTF
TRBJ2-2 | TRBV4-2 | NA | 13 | CASSQQVTGELFF
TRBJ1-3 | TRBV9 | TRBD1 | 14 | CASGQGVLGNTIYF
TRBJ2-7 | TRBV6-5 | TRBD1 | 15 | CASSSNSQGAREQYF
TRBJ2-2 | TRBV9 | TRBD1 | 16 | CASSVRQGSNTGELFF
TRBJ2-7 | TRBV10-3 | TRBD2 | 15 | CAISGGRIYNYEQYF
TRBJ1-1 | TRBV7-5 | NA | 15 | CARSLKGVTNTEAFF
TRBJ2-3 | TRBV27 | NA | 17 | CASSLRPRPGGTDTQYF
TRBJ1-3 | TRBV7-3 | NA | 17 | CASSLLHRTIFGNTIYF
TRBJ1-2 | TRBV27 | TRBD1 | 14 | CASSGQGRMYGYTF
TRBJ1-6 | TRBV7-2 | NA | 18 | CASSPPPIWSSYNSPLHF
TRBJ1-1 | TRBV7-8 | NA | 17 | CASSSLVRNRVNTEAFF
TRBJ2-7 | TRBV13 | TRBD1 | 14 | CASSSGQGDYEQYF
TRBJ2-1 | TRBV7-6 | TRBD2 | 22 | CASSTREASLAGGSPSYNEQFF
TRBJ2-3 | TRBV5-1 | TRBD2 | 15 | CASSLLGGGTDTQYF
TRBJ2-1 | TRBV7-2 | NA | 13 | CASSSRWGDEQFF